This T cell receptor beta chain derives from a study of beta chain features in type 1 diabetes. Expressed TCRB transcripts were sequenced because the isolated RNA had all been reverse transcribed beforehand. Clones were sequenced by immunoSEQ multiplex PCR, and TCRdb holds only the in-frame ones, with some missing. This sample has around 500,000 clones, with 30% found just once. Points from the study as a whole: The analysis here could not establish whether HLA type shapes TCRB rearrangement.

Germline V lookup: CDR1 SQVTM, CDR2 ANQGSEA. Trimming removed 7 bases at V and 8 bases at J, with 14 bases between. The CDR3 covers 11 residues. This clone was seen a few times. The antigen is not known. The sample was naive CD4+ T cells from blood. The TCR comes from a man aged 18 to 30 in good health. The genes are TRBV29-1 and TRBJ1-2; no reliable D call. The CDR3 is CSAGSVSGYTF. CDR3 DNA sequence: TGCAGCGCGGGGTCGGTTAGCGGCTACACCTTC.